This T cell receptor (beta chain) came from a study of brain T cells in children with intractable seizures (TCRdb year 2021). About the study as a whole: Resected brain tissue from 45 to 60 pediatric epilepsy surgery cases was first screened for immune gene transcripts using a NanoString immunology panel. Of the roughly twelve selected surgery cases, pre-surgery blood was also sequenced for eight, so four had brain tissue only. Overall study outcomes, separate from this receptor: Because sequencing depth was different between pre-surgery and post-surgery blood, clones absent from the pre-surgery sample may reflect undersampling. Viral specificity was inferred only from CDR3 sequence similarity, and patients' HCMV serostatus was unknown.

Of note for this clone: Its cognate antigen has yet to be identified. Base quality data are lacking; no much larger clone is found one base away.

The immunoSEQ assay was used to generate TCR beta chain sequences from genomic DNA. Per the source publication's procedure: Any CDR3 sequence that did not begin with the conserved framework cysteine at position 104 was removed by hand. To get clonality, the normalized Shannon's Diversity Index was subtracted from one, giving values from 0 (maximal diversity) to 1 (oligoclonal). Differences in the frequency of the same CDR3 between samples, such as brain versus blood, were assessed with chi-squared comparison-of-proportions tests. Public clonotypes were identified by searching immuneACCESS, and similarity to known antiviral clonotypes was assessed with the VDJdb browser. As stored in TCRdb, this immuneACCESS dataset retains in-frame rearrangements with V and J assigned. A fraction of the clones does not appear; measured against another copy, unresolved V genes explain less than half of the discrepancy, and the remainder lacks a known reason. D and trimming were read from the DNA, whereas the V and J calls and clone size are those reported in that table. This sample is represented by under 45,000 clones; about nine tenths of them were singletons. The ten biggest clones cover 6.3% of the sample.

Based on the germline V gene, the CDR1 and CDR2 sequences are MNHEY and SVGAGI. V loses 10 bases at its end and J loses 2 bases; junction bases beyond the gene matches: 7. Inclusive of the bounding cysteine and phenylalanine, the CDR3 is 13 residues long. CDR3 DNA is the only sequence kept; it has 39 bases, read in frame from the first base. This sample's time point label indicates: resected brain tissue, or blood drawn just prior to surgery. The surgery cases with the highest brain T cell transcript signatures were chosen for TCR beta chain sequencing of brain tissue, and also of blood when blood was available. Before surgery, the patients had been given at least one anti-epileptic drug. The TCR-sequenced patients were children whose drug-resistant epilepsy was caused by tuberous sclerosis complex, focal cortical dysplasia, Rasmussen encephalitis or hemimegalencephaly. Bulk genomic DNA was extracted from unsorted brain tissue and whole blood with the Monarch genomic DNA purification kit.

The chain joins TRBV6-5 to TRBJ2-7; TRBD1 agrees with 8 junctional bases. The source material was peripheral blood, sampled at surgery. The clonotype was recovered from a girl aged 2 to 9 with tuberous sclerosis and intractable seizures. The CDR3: CATRTGTAYEQYF. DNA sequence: TGTGCCACCAGGACAGGGACTGCCTACGAGCAGTACTTC.